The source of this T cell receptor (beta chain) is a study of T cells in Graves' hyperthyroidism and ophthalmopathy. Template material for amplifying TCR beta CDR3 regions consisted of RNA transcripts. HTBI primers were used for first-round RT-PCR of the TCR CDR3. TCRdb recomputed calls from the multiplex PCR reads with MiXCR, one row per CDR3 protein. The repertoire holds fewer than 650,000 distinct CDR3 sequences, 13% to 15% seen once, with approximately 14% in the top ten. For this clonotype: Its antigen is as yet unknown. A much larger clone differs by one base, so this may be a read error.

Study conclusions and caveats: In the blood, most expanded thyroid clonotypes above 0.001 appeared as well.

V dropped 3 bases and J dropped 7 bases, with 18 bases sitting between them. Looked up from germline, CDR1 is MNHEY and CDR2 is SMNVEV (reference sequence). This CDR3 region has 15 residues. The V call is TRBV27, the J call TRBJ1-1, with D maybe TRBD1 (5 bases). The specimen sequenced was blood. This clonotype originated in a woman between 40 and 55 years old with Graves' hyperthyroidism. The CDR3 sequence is CASSLDRGGRGEAFF. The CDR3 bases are TGTGCCAGCAGTTTGGACCGGGGGGGGAGGGGTGAAGCTTTCTTT.